These 4 T cell receptor beta chains share one sample of origin, sequenced in a study of blood T cell repertoires in COVID-19. TCRdb keeps only in-frame clones here, not all; method: immunoSEQ multiplex PCR. The sample shows 350,000 to 400,000 clones, 85% to 90% of them seen only once. The sample was PBMCs or T cells enriched from blood (not recorded which). These receptors all come from a man between 18 and 29 years old who had recovered from COVID-19.

The chain links TRBV20-1 to TRBJ1-1; D remains ambiguous. The V gene lost 3 bases and the J gene lost 11 bases, with 13 bases spanning the gap. Germline V gives CDR1 DFQATT, CDR2 SNEGSKA (reference sequence). There are 11 residues in the CDR3. The CDR3 loop is CSARLSRGAFF. DNA of the CDR3: TGCAGTGCTAGGCTGTCCCGAGGGGCTTTCTTT.

The gene calls are TRBV4-3 and TRBJ1-2; D is unresolved. The germline gives CDR1 LGHNA, CDR2 YSLEER. The CDR3 contains 16 residues. Trimming removed 0 bases from V and 5 bases from J, with 16 bases in between. CDR3 DNA sequence: TGCGCCAGCAGCCAAGACACGCGGGTCGGCTTTTATGGCTACACCTTC. It translates to CASSQDTRVGFYGYTF.

V is TRBV5-1 and J is TRBJ1-6; D may be TRBD1 (5 bases). Germline V gene sequence: CDR1 SGHRS, CDR2 YFSETQ. Trimming took 5 bases from V and 9 from J, leaving 18 bases between them. The CDR3 loop spans 15 amino acids. The CDR3 region has the DNA TGCGCCAGCAGGGAGGAGGGGTACGTAAGTTCACCCCTCCACTTT. Translating it yields CASREEGYVSSPLHF.

The chain recombines TRBV27 with TRBJ2-7; 12 nucleotides agree with TRBD2. Trimming cost V 5 bases and J 9 bases; bases outside gene matches: 11. Germline V gives CDR1 MNHEY, CDR2 SMNVEV (reference sequence). The CDR3 consists of 15 residues. CDR3 nucleotides: TGTGCCAGCAGTCCCCTAGCGGGGGGGGCGAGGGGGCAGTACTTC. This gives the protein CASSPLAGGARGQYF.